The next 15 T cell receptor beta chains were all read from a single sample in a study of blood T cell repertoires in COVID-19. Clones were read by immunoSEQ multiplex PCR, and TCRdb kept only the in-frame ones, dropping some. The sample has roughly 500,000 clones; 80% to 90% are singletons. Sequenced input: peripheral blood. All receptors come from a man between 18 and 35 years old with COVID-19, enrolled during active disease.

This chain links TRBV11-2 with TRBJ2-7; 8 bases are a match to TRBD1. Trimming took 5 bases from V and 5 from J; bases not matched to a gene: 8. Germline CDR1 is SGHAT and CDR2 is FQNNGV. The CDR3 totals 14 residues. The CDR3 loop is CASSPRDRTHEQYF. CDR3 sequence (DNA): TGTGCCAGCAGCCCTCGGGACAGGACCCACGAGCAGTACTTC.

V is TRBV5-1 and J is TRBJ2-7; possible D gene TRBD2, 5 bases. Germline V lookup: CDR1 SGHRS, CDR2 YFSETQ. The CDR3 runs to 19 residues. The V end lost 4 bases, the J end lost 4 bases, and 30 bases lay between the germline ends. The CDR3 region is CASSPRHALTSIGWYEQYF. CDR3 DNA sequence: TGCGCCAGCAGCCCACGACACGCCCTCACTAGTATTGGATGGTACGAGCAGTACTTC.

The chain combines TRBV3-1 (or the pseudogene TRBV3-2) with TRBJ1-6; tentatively, D is TRBD1 (5 bases). Germline V gene lookup returns CDR1 LGHDT and CDR2 YNNKEL (reference sequence). The CDR3 contains 15 residues. V was cut by 1 base and J by 4 bases, with 8 bases left in between. The CDR3 DNA reads TGTGCCAGCAGCCAAGCGGCAGGGTATAATTCACCCCTCCACTTT. It codes for CASSQAAGYNSPLHF.

The gene calls are TRBV18 and TRBJ2-3; D is uncertain. From germline, CDR1 is KGHSH and CDR2 LQKENI. CDR3 size: 15 residues. The V gene lost 3 bases and the J gene lost 4 bases, with 14 bases spanning the gap. CDR3 sequence reads: CASSPSRLRPDTQYF. The DNA for the CDR3 is TGTGCCAGCTCACCCTCCAGACTTCGGCCAGATACGCAGTATTTT.

V and J are TRBV18 and TRBJ2-5, with D possibly being TRBD1 (6 bases). The CDR3 consists of 15 residues. Trimming left V 6 bases short and J 2 bases short, with 16 bases between. CDR1 KGHSH and CDR2 LQKENI come from the germline V gene. The CDR3 coding sequence is TGTGCCAGCTCTCCTTCGATAGGGGGACAAGAGACCCAGTACTTC. This sequence encodes CASSPSIGGQETQYF.

This clone was seen only a few times. This rearrangement joins TRBV7-9 to TRBJ2-7, with D possibly TRBD1 on 5 matching bases. V dropped 4 bases and J dropped 3 bases, with 13 bases sitting between them. CDR1 and CDR2 (germline): SEHNR, FQNEAQ (reference sequence). The CDR3 runs 14 residues. The CDR3 DNA reads TGTGCCAGCAGCTCTCCCGACAGAATCTACGAGCAGTACTTC. Its translation is CASSSPDRIYEQYF.

V and J are TRBV6-5 and TRBJ2-7; 7 bases map to TRBD1. The V segment lost 6 bases and the J segment 2 bases; nucleotides outside the gene matches: 10. Germline V gene lookup returns CDR1 MNHEY and CDR2 SVGAGI. This CDR3 contains 15 residues. CDR3 in amino acids: CASRKDREHTYEQYF. DNA for the CDR3: TGTGCCAGCAGGAAAGACAGGGAACACACCTACGAGCAGTACTTC.

This clone was detected once. The chain has TRBV19 and TRBJ1-6; 7 positions match TRBD1. This CDR3 is built from 15 residues. Germline assignment: CDR1 LNHDA and CDR2 SQIVND (reference sequence). After removal of 6 bases from V and 2 bases from J, the junction contained 4 bases not matched to a gene. The CDR3 sequence: CASRLDRTYNSPLHF. CDR3 nucleotide sequence: TGTGCCAGTAGATTGGACAGGACCTATAATTCACCCCTCCACTTT.

The chain links TRBV2 to TRBJ1-5, with a tentative D call TRBD1 (6 bases). Between the trimmed V and J ends, which lost 2 bases and 3 bases, there was a span of 8 bases. This CDR3 is 14 amino acids long. Germline loops: CDR1 SNHLY, CDR2 FYNNEI. The CDR3 nucleotides are TGTGCCAGCAGTGAATGGACAGCCAATCAGCCCCAGCATTTT. It codes for CASSEWTANQPQHF.

Regarding this clone: One end of the junction varies from germline; a read error may be responsible. The CDR3 DNA sequence: TGCGCCAGCAGTCATTCCGGCTTC. It specifies CASSHSGF. The V and J genes are TRBV23-1 and TRBJ2-7; D is unresolved. TRBV23-1 is noted as an ORF with a role that remains uncertain. This CDR3 comprises 8 residues.

A few counts support this clone. The chain couples TRBV2 to TRBJ2-7, with TRBD2 as a possible D gene (6 bases). V lost 3 bases and J lost 0, with 9 bases in between. CDR3 length: 14 amino acids. Germline loops: CDR1 SNHLY, CDR2 FYNNEI. CDR3 coding DNA: TGTGCCAGCAGTGATCGGGGGAGCTCCTACGAGCAGTACTTC. Translated: CASSDRGSSYEQYF.

This chain links TRBV27 with TRBJ2-7; TRBD2 matches 13 bases. CDR1 is MNHEY and CDR2 is SMNVEV in the germline V gene (reference sequence). The CDR3 has 13 residues. Trimming took 6 bases from V and 4 from J; bases not matched to a gene: 0. The DNA of the CDR3 is TGTGCCAGCAGGACTAGCGGGGGGTACGAGCAGTACTTC. Protein: CASRTSGGYEQYF.

DNA for the CDR3: TGTGCCAGTAGTGTGGGGGACTCCCGACCCGGAAACACCATATATTTT. This encodes CASSVGDSRPGNTIYF. This sequence joins TRBV19 and TRBJ1-3, with D perhaps matching TRBD1 (5 bases). Germline V CDR1 and CDR2: LNHDA, SQIVND (reference sequence). The length of the CDR3 is 16 residues. Deletions cut 5 bases from V and 4 bases from J, with 18 bases between.

V gene TRBV3-1 (or the pseudogene TRBV3-2) combines with J gene TRBJ2-5; 8 positions match TRBD1. After removal of 4 bases from V and 2 bases from J, the junction contained 9 bases not matched to a gene. CDR1 is LGHDT, CDR2 YNNKEL, per germline (reference sequence). The CDR3 runs 16 residues. The DNA of the CDR3 is TGTGCCAGCAGCCCCATCGGGACAGGTTTGCAAGAGACCCAGTACTTC. As protein: CASSPIGTGLQETQYF.

The V and J genes are TRBV15 and TRBJ2-7, with a tentative D call TRBD1 (6 bases). V was clipped by 0 bases and J by 7 bases, with 16 bases between them. This CDR3 comprises 15 residues. Germline V CDR1 and CDR2: LNHNV, YYDKDF (reference sequence). CDR3 coding DNA: TGTGCCACCAGCAGAGAGTCTCCCAGGGGTAGTGAGCAGTACTTC. Its protein is CATSRESPRGSEQYF.